This T cell receptor (beta chain) was recorded in a study of OX40 agonist ivuxolimab in advanced cancers. Turning to the overall study: Ivuxolimab was an agonistic, fully human IgG2 monoclonal antibody directed against OX40 (CD134), a costimulatory receptor. A male proportion of nearly 85% and a mean age of approximately 61 years, ranging from 23 to 79, were recorded for the dose-escalation cohort. Of the roughly 52 patients in dose escalation, around 19 had hepatocellular carcinoma, about 15 had melanoma, 9 had renal cell carcinoma and 9 had head and neck cancer. The monotherapy dose-escalation portion (N of about 50 patients) of the phase I ivuxolimab trial is reported in the paper. Three dose-escalation patients achieved partial responses, one with hepatocellular carcinoma and two with cutaneous melanoma. The purpose of peripheral TCRbeta sequencing was to test whether ivuxolimab changed TCR sequence diversity and led to clonal T-cell expansion. Prior anti-PD-1, anti-PD-L1 or anti-CTLA-4 therapy was permitted, and checkpoint inhibitors had been received by about 44% of dose-escalation patients. Intravenous ivuxolimab was administered to patients every 2 weeks at six dose levels: 0.01, 0.1, 0.3, 1.5, 3 and 10 mg/kg.

To sequence the TCRbeta CDR3 region, genomic DNA was isolated from the sorted cells. TCRbeta CDR3 regions were sequenced using the immunoSEQ Assay. Here the immuneACCESS table is served through TCRdb, limited to in-frame sequences with V and J called. Missing clones are a known gap in these copies; in checked studies unresolved V genes cover under half, and the rest lacks a known reason. This sample holds 70,000 to 95,000 clones; 80% to 95% were observed only once. Together, the top ten hold roughly 1.1% of the sample. Patients with autoimmune disease history or receiving systemic immunosuppression were excluded from the trial. Peripheral blood for TCR sequencing was collected from all dose cohorts at baseline, on cycle 4 day 1, and on cycle 7 day 1. The samples were taken from a phase I, first-in-human, multicenter, open-label dose-escalation trial of ivuxolimab. Adults with locally advanced or metastatic melanoma, renal cell, hepatocellular, or head and neck squamous cell carcinoma were enrolled in the trial. Before TCR sequencing, CD4+ T cells and CD8+ T cells were sorted from peripheral blood as separate populations.

For this clone: There is no known antigen for this receptor. One base away there is no much larger clone; base qualities are not given.

The paper's findings and limits, for the study overall: After ivuxolimab, expanded clones were on average more numerous among CD8+ T cells than among CD4+ T cells. Low levels of normalized T-cell clonal expansion were also seen in some patients who did not respond. The antigen specificity of the peripheral T cells that underwent clonal expansion was not determined. At doses of 0.1 to 3.0 mg/kg, clonal expansion of both CD4+ and CD8+ T cells in blood was seen between baseline and week 6. In the 0.1-3.0 mg/kg groups, partial responders had among the lowest normalized peripheral clonal expansion, particularly in CD8+ T cells.

Between the V and J ends, shortened by 0 bases and 2 bases respectively, the junction contains 9 bases. From the cysteine up to the phenylalanine, the CDR3 has a length of 14 residues. Just CDR3 DNA is preserved here, 42 bases in frame from base 1. As encoded in the germline V gene (reference sequence), CDR1 is SGHKS while CDR2 is YYEKEE. The specimen comprised CD4+ or CD8+ T cells sorted from blood, sampled in a trial of the OX40 agonist ivuxolimab. This receptor chain uses TRBV5-5 and TRBJ2-7; the D region is possibly TRBD1 or TRBD2, each matching across 5 bases. The TCR sequence derives from an adult with an advanced solid tumor such as melanoma, head and neck, liver or kidney cancer. The CDR3 protein: CASSLDRGTYEQYF. The base sequence is TGTGCCAGCAGCTTGGATCGGGGCACCTACGAGCAGTACTTC.